The T cell receptor (beta chain) described here comes from a study of PD-1 blockade in classical Hodgkin lymphoma. Overall study findings and caveats: Complete responders showed a baseline diversity that resembled the diversity of newly diagnosed patients. Reports indicated that newly diagnosed patients had lower baseline TCR diversity than healthy donors did.

Concerning this clone itself: The antigen remains undetermined.

All the patients suffered relapse after autologous stem cell transplantation, and brentuximab vedotin exposure differed. The patients, who had relapsed/refractory classical Hodgkin lymphoma, achieved best responses of complete response, partial response or progressive disease. The V gene's germline CDR1 is GTSNPN and CDR2 SVGIG (reference sequence). The ends were cut back, 6 bases at V and 4 bases at J, with 15 bases in the middle. The CDR3 runs to 13 residues. TCRdb keeps only in-frame clones here, not all; method: immunoSEQ multiplex PCR. The sample shows roughly 100,000 clones, roughly 90% of them seen only once.

The TCR comes from a human donor with classical Hodgkin lymphoma. Source: peripheral blood mononuclear cells (PBMCs), taken before the second cycle of nivolumab. The rearrangement joins TRBV30 to TRBJ1-2; no reliable D call. As DNA, the CDR3 is TGTGCCTGTTCTCGGAGAGGGCCCTATGGCTACACCTTC. Its translation is CACSRRGPYGYTF.